This T cell receptor beta chain comes out of a study of lymphopenia after photon versus proton radiotherapy. Findings of the study overall: Survival link was tested only in deceased patients; proton benefit remains a possibility. After the lymphocyte nadir, photon-treated repertoires showed oligoclonal expansion, especially of CD8+ Temra cells. In patients who died, overall survival fell as post-nadir TCR diversity dropped more.

Trimming pared 1 base from V and 9 bases from J, leaving 9 bases between. The CDR3 covers 11 residues. CDR1 and CDR2 (germline): GTSNPN, SVGIG (reference sequence). Sequencing was performed with immunoSEQ multiplex PCR; in TCRdb, only in-frame clones are kept and a portion is missing. The sample holds around 160,000 clones, roughly nine tenths seen once. As concerns this clone: Its antigen is undetermined.

The chain links TRBV30 to TRBJ2-5, with D uncertain. The TCR comes from a man in his fifties or sixties with gastric cancer. Specimen: peripheral blood, collected from a patient treated with photon-based radiotherapy. The CDR3 bases are TGTGCCTGGAGTGCCGGCGTTTCCCAGTACTTC. It yields the protein CAWSAGVSQYF.